This T cell receptor (beta chain) was observed in a study of T cell clonality in common variable immunodeficiency (dated by TCRdb to the mid-2010s). Findings and caveats that apply to the study as a whole: Despite equal DNA input, controls averaged approximately 77,000 unique sequences per sample versus around 30,000 in CVID samples. Compared with healthy controls, CVID subjects showed increased TCRbeta clonality (t-test p = 0.018), a feature most characteristic of about a third of subjects. Correlations of repertoire features with clinical complications were constrained by heterogeneity among patients within the CVID cohort. Reportedly, TCRbeta sequences from CVID had fewer deletions and N-nucleotide insertions, and highly modified clones with 13 or more V deletions were absent from CVID. Healthy controls shared more TCRbeta clones with each other than CVID subjects shared among themselves (p < 0.0001). The authors noted that sequencing repertoires of T cell subpopulations would be needed to clarify what caused the increased clonality in CVID.

Equivalent amounts of genomic DNA from CVID and control samples were used as sequencing input. For every sample, a 60 bp segment covering the rearranged TCRbeta CDR3 region was amplified and then sequenced. TCRbeta amplification used the immunoSEQ assay, a bias-corrected multiplex PCR with high-throughput sequencing. The published analysis was carried out like this. Every unique nucleotide sequence was considered a clone and was annotated with V, D and J genes, copy number and frequency. Sequences were labeled productive if in frame, and non-productive if out of frame or containing stop codons. As previously described, clonality was computed from Shannon's entropy. The predicted amino acid sequences of productive clones were used to derive the mean CDR3 Kyte-Doolittle hydropathy. Hierarchical clustering of scaled V gene usage was performed with the R hclust function using Manhattan distance and complete linkage. Sharing of clones by CDR3 amino acid sequence was evaluated by resampling 12 repertoires per group over 100 rounds. The repertoires were searched for roughly 69 published EBV-specific and 245 published CMV-specific TCRbeta sequences. A couple of CVID samples that yielded fewer than 10,000 sequences were excluded from the analysis, so roughly 40 CVID repertoires were retained. This immuneACCESS table, as held by TCRdb, lists in-frame sequences with V and J called but not all clones. Of the missing ones, under half trace to an unresolved V gene in checked studies; the others have no known cause. V, J and clone size are taken as reported in that table, and D and trimming were inferred from the DNA itself. The table notes fewer than 75,000 clones here, none of them singletons. The ten largest clones represent roughly 1.6% of the sample.

This clone was recorded many times. This clone's antigen is unknown. Read coverage stops 3 residues before the CDR3 terminus; the germline J gene supplies the remainder. The CDR3 starts with the cysteine, ends with the phenylalanine, and has 13 residues. The 30 bases shown cover part of the CDR3, and their frame starts at base 1. The germline V gene specifies SGHTA as CDR1 and FQGTGA as CDR2. Trimming removed 5 bases from V and 8 bases from J; the gene matches leave 5 bases unexplained. Both CVID patients and healthy controls were predominantly of Caucasian heritage. Heparinized peripheral whole blood samples of about 4.5 to 9 ml were obtained from each donor. Genomic DNA from adults with common variable immune deficiency (CVID) and from healthy adult controls was used for sequencing of TCRbeta CDR3 repertoires. There were about 22 healthy adult volunteers in the control group (about 12 female and approximately ten male), ranging in age from roughly 20 to 66 years, with a mean age of roughly 35. Diluted blood was density-centrifuged over Hypaque 1077 or Ficoll-Paque to isolate peripheral blood mononuclear cells. Genomic DNA was extracted from unsorted mononuclear cells by Qiagen column purification or by a centrifugation-based method.

Sequenced: peripheral blood mononuclear cells. The sequence is built from TRBV7-3 and TRBJ2-3, with 9 bases in between that match TRBD2. The TCR originated in a person aged 18 to 70 in good health. The CDR3 is CASSPGTSPTQYF. Partial CDR3 DNA: TGTGCCAGCAGCCCCGGGACTAGCCCTACG.